This T cell receptor (beta chain) was recorded in a study of cytomegalovirus exposure and HLA in healthy donors. Libraries were prepared by immunoSEQ multiplex PCR; TCRdb keeps only in-frame clonotypes and omits some of them. The sample lists about 79,000 clones; roughly 93% were seen once. Separate from the approximately 700-subject first cohort was the 120-subject validation cohort, to which the donors belonged. In the case of this clone: Its target is not known.

Findings and caveats of the study: The tendency of first-cohort TCR clusters to co-occur in the roughly 130 validation repertoires emerged from a later analysis. Cytomegalovirus-associated TCR beta chains were listed, numbering roughly 150. The classifier was said to identify cytomegalovirus status with high specificity and sensitivity.

This receptor was identified in a woman in her 30s in good health and CMV-seronegative. The sample comprised PBMCs.

Here the CDR3 DNA reads TGTGCCAGCAGCCCGAACAGGACGCCGAACACTGAAGCTTTCTTT. Its translation is CASSPNRTPNTEAFF. The rearrangement joins TRBV7-9 to TRBJ1-1; D is perhaps TRBD1 (5 bases). The CDR3 runs 15 residues. Per the germline V gene, CDR1 is SEHNR and CDR2 is FQNEAQ (reference sequence). V lost 5 bases and J lost 1, with 14 bases in between.